The 9 T cell receptor delta chains given below trace back to one sample, sequenced in a study of fetal and pediatric gammadelta thymocytes. TCRdb used CATT to re-call clones from the reads. The table lists 1,300 to 1,500 delta-chain clones, around 9.9% of them singletons, with under 15% in the top ten. Fetal thymuses came from elective pregnancy terminations at roughly 14 to 22 weeks gestation. The source material was non-Vgamma9Vdelta2 gamma-delta T cells from the thymus. As for subset: CD3+gammadeltaTCR+ thymocytes not co-expressing Vgamma9 and Vdelta2. The origin of the receptors is a human fetus.

As regards this clone: This may be a read error: a much more frequent sequence differs by one nucleotide. The J gene is TRDJ3, the V gene TRAV29/DV5; 13 nucleotides agree with TRDD3. The CDR3 has 18 amino acids. From germline, CDR1 is NSMFDY and CDR2 ISSIKDK. CDR3 DNA: TGTGCAGCAAGCTACTGGGGGATACGCTCCTGGGACACCCGACAGATATTTTTC. Translation gives CAASYWGIRSWDTRQIFF. Filled out from reference TRAV29/DV5 and TRDJ3, the complete variable domain reads DQQVKQNSPSLSVQEGRISILNCDYTNSMFDYFLWYKKYPAEGPTFLISISSIKDKNEDGRFTVFLNKSAKHLSLHIVPSQPGDSAVYFCAASYWGIRSWDTRQIFFGTGIKLFVEP.

A remark on this clone: This may arise from a read error, as a much more abundant clone is one base away. Within the sample, other DNA sequences also encode this same CDR3. The chain links TRDV3 to TRDJ3, with TRDD3 identical over 11 bases. The length of the CDR3 is 15 residues. Germline CDR1 is TVYSNPD and CDR2 is GDNSRS (reference sequence). CDR3 region: CAVLGDTWDTRQMFF. Here the CDR3 DNA reads TGTGCTGTACTGGGGGATACCTGGGACACCCGACAGATGTTTTTC.

In this sample, this clone turned up a few times. The genes are TRAV29/DV5 and TRDJ3, with 11 bases that match TRDD3. Because TCRdb records no J gene, it was assigned here through a match of the DNA to germline. Germline lookup yields CDR1 NSMFDY and CDR2 ISSIKDK. Trimming took 0 bases from V and 3 from J; bases not matched to a gene: 5. The CDR3 has 18 residues. CDR3 bases: TGTGCAGCAAGCGCGCTGGGGGATACTAACTGGGACACCCGACAGATGTTTTTC. This codes for CAASALGDTNWDTRQMFF.

In this sample, this clone turned up once. TCRdb attributes to this sequence the protein of a much larger clone, which differs from the DNA translation at residue 4; a read error is likely, and the protein displayed is translated from the DNA. The chain links TRDV2 to TRDJ3; 8 bases line up with TRDD3. The J gene comes from matching the DNA to germline here; TCRdb lacks it. The CDR3 contains 17 residues. The germline CDR1 and CDR2 sequences are GEAIGNYY and EKD. The CDR3 loop is CACYTWGSSWDTRQMFF. The CDR3 nucleotides are TGTGCCTGTTACACCTGGGGGAGCTCCTGGGACACCCGACAGATGTTTTTC.

The V call is TRDV3, the J call TRDJ3, with D hard to call. Germline loops: CDR1 TVYSNPD, CDR2 GDNSRS (reference sequence). The ends were cut back, 0 bases at V and 0 bases at J, with 3 bases in the middle. The CDR3 runs to 14 residues. Here the CDR3 DNA reads TGTGCCTTTAGCAGCTCCTGGGACACCCGACAGATGTTTTTC. It codes for CAFSSSWDTRQMFF. Using reference TRDV3 and TRDJ3 for the parts outside the CDR3, the full variable domain is CDKVTQSSPDQTVASGSEVVLLCTYDTVYSNPDLFWYRIRPDYSFQFVFYGDNSRSEGADFTQGRFSVKHILTQKAFHLVISPVRTEDSATYYCAFSSSWDTRQMFFGTGIKLFVEP.

By frequency in the sample, this clone is medium-sized. This sequence joins TRAV29/DV5 and TRDJ3; 13 bases are shared with TRDD3. Looked up from germline, CDR1 is NSMFDY and CDR2 is ISSIKDK. This CDR3 comprises 19 residues. After removal of 0 bases from V and 0 bases from J, the junction contained 3 bases not matched to a gene. The CDR3: CAASAYWGIRSWDTRQMFF. The CDR3 DNA is TGTGCAGCAAGCGCATACTGGGGGATACGCTCCTGGGACACCCGACAGATGTTTTTC. The complete variable domain, with remaining parts taken from reference TRAV29/DV5 and TRDJ3, reads DQQVKQNSPSLSVQEGRISILNCDYTNSMFDYFLWYKKYPAEGPTFLISISSIKDKNEDGRFTVFLNKSAKHLSLHIVPSQPGDSAVYFCAASAYWGIRSWDTRQMFFGTGIKLFVEP.

This clone is labeled large. This chain uses TRDV2 with TRDJ3; TRDD3 matches at 10 bases. Germline CDR1 and CDR2: GEAIGNYY and EKD. This CDR3 has 18 amino acids. V trimming: 1 base; J trimming: 0 bases; junction bases outside the gene matches: 2. CDR3 nucleotide sequence: TGTGCCTGTGACACTGGGGGATACAGCTCCTGGGACACCCGACAGATGTTTTTC. Residues: CACDTGGYSSWDTRQMFF.

The chain links TRDV2 to TRDJ2; perhaps TRDD3 as D (6 bases). TCRdb is silent on the J gene; assignment here came from matching the DNA to germline. The CDR3 runs to 14 residues. CDR1 and CDR2 (germline): GEAIGNYY, EKD. The V end lost 1 base, the J end lost 1 base, and 6 bases lay between the germline ends. CDR3 sequence: CACDTGDLTAQLFF. The CDR3 DNA follows: TGTGCCTGTGACACGGGGGATTTGACAGCACAACTCTTCTTT.

This clone rates as large. This chain joins TRDV2 and TRDJ3; 11 bases align to TRDD3. This CDR3 is built from 17 residues. Germline V gene sequence: CDR1 GEAIGNYY, CDR2 EKD. Trimming removed 3 bases from V and 0 bases from J; junction bases left unmatched: 0. The CDR3 spells CACDWGIRSWDTRQMFF. CDR3 DNA sequence: TGTGCCTGTGACTGGGGGATACGCTCCTGGGACACCCGACAGATGTTTTTC.